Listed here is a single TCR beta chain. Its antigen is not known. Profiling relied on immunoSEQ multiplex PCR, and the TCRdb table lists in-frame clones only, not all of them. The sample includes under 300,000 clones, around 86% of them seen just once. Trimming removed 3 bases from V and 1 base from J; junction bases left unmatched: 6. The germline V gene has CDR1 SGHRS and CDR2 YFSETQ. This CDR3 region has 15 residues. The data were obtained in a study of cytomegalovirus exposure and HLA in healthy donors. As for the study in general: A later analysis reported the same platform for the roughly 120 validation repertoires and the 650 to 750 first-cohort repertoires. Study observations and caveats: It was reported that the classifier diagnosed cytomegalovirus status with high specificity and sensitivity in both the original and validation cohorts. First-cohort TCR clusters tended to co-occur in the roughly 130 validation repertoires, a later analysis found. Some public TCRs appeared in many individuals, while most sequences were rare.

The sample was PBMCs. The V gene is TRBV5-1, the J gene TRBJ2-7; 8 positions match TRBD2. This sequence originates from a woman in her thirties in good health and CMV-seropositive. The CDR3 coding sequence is TGCGCCAGCAGCTCCGGGGTAGCGGGGTCCTACGAGCAGTACTTC. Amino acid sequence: CASSSGVAGSYEQYF. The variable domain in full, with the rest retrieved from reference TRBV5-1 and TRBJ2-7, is KAGVTQTPRYLIKTRGQQVTLSCSPISGHRSVSWYQQTPGQGLQFLFEYFSETQRNKGNFPGRFSGRQFSNSRSEMNVSTLELGDSALYLCASSSGVAGSYEQYFGPGTRLTVT.